Listed below are T cell receptor beta chains from one sample, sequenced in a study of CD8 T cells in Susac syndrome. TCRdb re-called the immunoSEQ multiplex PCR reads with MiXCR, one entry per CDR3 protein. The sample holds about 300,000 distinct CDR3 sequences, about 88% seen once. Input material: CD8+ T cells from PBMCs. The receptors come from a human donor with multiple sclerosis. The CDR3 runs from the conserved cysteine through the conserved F or W. A D gene is named only where the DNA matches it firmly. Rows give clone size only sometimes, using once, few, many, or a class for an expanded clone.

v_call: TRBV11-2; d_call: -; j_call: TRBJ2-7; clone_size: -; cdr3_aa: CASSSLRQGSYEQYF; cdr3_nt: TGTGCCAGCAGCTCGCTGAGGCAGGGGTCCTACGAGCAGTACTTC
v_call: TRBV10-3; d_call: -; j_call: TRBJ2-3; clone_size: -; cdr3_aa: CATQNSSSTDTQYF; cdr3_nt: TGTGCCACCCAAAACAGTTCTAGCACAGATACGCAGTATTTT
v_call: TRBV14; d_call: -; j_call: TRBJ1-2; clone_size: -; cdr3_aa: CASSQGQGGNYGYTF; cdr3_nt: TGTGCCAGCAGCCAAGGTCAGGGAGGGAACTATGGCTACACCTTC
v_call: TRBV6-5; d_call: -; j_call: TRBJ2-7; clone_size: -; cdr3_aa: CASSYSRGMRSYEQYF; cdr3_nt: TGTGCCAGCAGTTACTCCCGGGGGATGCGGTCCTACGAGCAGTACTTC
v_call: TRBV20-1; d_call: -; j_call: TRBJ2-5; clone_size: few; cdr3_aa: CSGGGMGETQYF; cdr3_nt: TGCAGTGGTGGGGGAATGGGAGAGACCCAGTACTTC
v_call: TRBV7-9; d_call: -; j_call: TRBJ1-1; clone_size: -; cdr3_aa: CASSLLTPPAFF; cdr3_nt: TGTGCCAGCAGCTTATTGACCCCCCCAGCTTTCTTT
v_call: TRBV6-5; d_call: TRBD1; j_call: TRBJ1-1; clone_size: -; cdr3_aa: CASSYGSTGSHTEAFF; cdr3_nt: TGTGCCAGCAGTTACGGATCGACAGGGTCCCACACTGAAGCTTTCTTT
v_call: TRBV6-4; d_call: -; j_call: TRBJ2-3; clone_size: -; cdr3_aa: CASSEASQGGTDTQYF; cdr3_nt: TGTGCCAGCAGTGAGGCTAGCCAGGGAGGTACAGATACGCAGTATTTT
v_call: TRBV27; d_call: -; j_call: TRBJ2-5; clone_size: once; cdr3_aa: CASSYAGAGYIQYF; cdr3_nt: TGTGCCAGCAGCTACGCGGGGGCAGGTTACATCCAGTACTTC
v_call: TRBV12-3/TRBV12-4; d_call: -; j_call: TRBJ1-2; clone_size: once; cdr3_aa: CASSLNQVDYGYTF; cdr3_nt: TGTGCCAGCAGTTTAAACCAGGTGGACTATGGCTACACCTTC
v_call: TRBV6-2/TRBV6-3; d_call: -; j_call: TRBJ2-1; clone_size: -; cdr3_aa: CASGRDWANEQFF; cdr3_nt: TGTGCCAGCGGACGGGACTGGGCAAATGAGCAGTTCTTC